The 9 T cell receptor beta chains listed next were all sequenced from one sample in a study of OX40 agonist ivuxolimab in advanced cancers. Assay: immunoSEQ multiplex PCR; the TCRdb copy retains only in-frame clones and omits some. The sample has tens of thousands of clones; 60% to 80% are singletons. The sample here was CD4+ or CD8+ T cells sorted from blood, taken in a trial of the OX40 agonist ivuxolimab. These receptor sequences come from an adult with an advanced solid tumor such as melanoma, head and neck, liver or kidney cancer.

A note on this clone: The same CDR3 can be traced to other DNA sequences in this sample. The rearrangement joins TRBV7-9 to TRBJ1-2; D unresolved. The CDR3 has 14 amino acids. Trimming removed 1 base at V and 4 bases at J, with 10 bases between. Looked up from germline, CDR1 is SEHNR and CDR2 is FQNEAQ (reference sequence). The CDR3 loop is CASSLDGSSYGYTF. CDR3 coding DNA: TGTGCCAGCAGCTTAGACGGCTCAAGCTATGGCTACACCTTC.

The V call is TRBV5-8, the J call TRBJ2-7; D gene unclear. With 2 bases removed from V and 4 bases from J, the gap between germline ends came to 7 bases. This CDR3 spans 12 amino acids. Germline lookup yields CDR1 SGHTS and CDR2 YDEGEE. The CDR3 DNA follows: TGTGCCAGCAGCTTCGTCGTTTACGAGCAGTACTTC. It translates to CASSFVVYEQYF. The variable domain in full, with the rest retrieved from reference TRBV5-8 and TRBJ2-7, is EAGVTQSPTHLIKTRGQQATLRCSPISGHTSVYWYQQALGLGLQFLLWYDEGEERNRGNFPPRFSGRQFPNYSSELNVNALELEDSALYLCASSFVVYEQYFGPGTRLTVT.

V is TRBV18 and J is TRBJ1-5, with 7 bases aligning to TRBD1. This CDR3 is built from 14 residues. V shed 5 bases, J shed 5 bases, and the junction held 6 bases outside the gene matches. Germline V CDR1 and CDR2: KGHSH, LQKENI. CDR3 nucleotide sequence: TGTGCCAGCTCAGCCTCCGGGACAGATCAGCCCCAGCATTTT. This gives the protein CASSASGTDQPQHF.

The chain employs TRBV6-1 and TRBJ2-1; 7 bases fit TRBD2. The germline V gene encodes CDR1 MNHNS and CDR2 SASEGT. V lost 9 bases, J lost 1 base, and 9 bases stayed unmatched. The CDR3 totals 15 residues. CDR3 in amino acids: CASVGAGESYNEQFF. The CDR3 coding sequence is TGTGCCAGTGTCGGGGCGGGGGAATCCTACAATGAGCAGTTCTTC.

The CDR3 nucleotides read TGTGCCACCTCAACAGGGATGAGGACTGAAGCTTTCTTT. It encodes CATSTGMRTEAFF. The rearrangement uses TRBV6-5 and TRBJ1-1, with D possibly matching TRBD1 (6 bases). The CDR3 loop spans 13 amino acids. Germline CDR1 reads MNHEY; CDR2 reads SVGAGI. Trimming removed 10 bases at V and 5 bases at J, with 17 bases between.

This rearrangement joins TRBV11-2 to TRBJ1-5; D is unclear. The CDR3 length is 12 residues. CDR1 is SGHAT, CDR2 FQNNGV, per germline. V shed 4 bases and J shed 4 bases, with 5 bases lying between them. This CDR3 is CASSSVNQPQHF. CDR3 DNA: TGTGCCAGCAGCTCGGTAAATCAGCCCCAGCATTTT. The complete variable domain, with remaining parts taken from reference TRBV11-2 and TRBJ1-5, reads EAGVAQSPRYKIIEKRQSVAFWCNPISGHATLYWYQQILGQGPKLLIQFQNNGVVDDSQLPKDRFSAERLKGVDSTLKIQPAKLEDSAVYLCASSSVNQPQHFGDGTRLSIL.

The V gene is TRBV28, the J gene TRBJ1-4; D might be TRBD1 (6 bases). The CDR3 is made up of 15 amino acids. Trimming cost V 8 bases and J 5 bases, with 18 bases left between them. The V gene's germline CDR1 is MDHEN and CDR2 SYDVKM. This CDR3 is CASANPGQSNEKLFF. The CDR3 region has the DNA TGTGCCAGCGCGAATCCGGGACAAAGCAATGAAAAACTGTTTTTT.

The chain's CDR3 is CASRGQPGANVLTF. The CDR3 coding sequence is TGCGCCAGCAGAGGACAGCCTGGGGCCAACGTCCTGACTTTC. The chain links TRBV5-1 to TRBJ2-6; TRBD1 might be the D (6 bases). The germline V and J ends were trimmed by 5 bases and 2 bases, with 8 bases remaining between them. Looked up from germline, CDR1 is SGHRS and CDR2 is YFSETQ. This CDR3 has 14 residues.

The CDR3 sequence: CASSLGSGNYQPQHF. CDR3 DNA sequence: TGTGCCAGCAGTTTAGGTAGTGGCAATTATCAGCCCCAGCATTTT. V gene TRBV27 combines with J gene TRBJ1-5; D ambiguous. CDR3 length: 15 amino acids. Germline V gene lookup returns CDR1 MNHEY and CDR2 SMNVEV (reference sequence). Trimming left V 2 bases short and J 5 bases short, with 13 bases between.